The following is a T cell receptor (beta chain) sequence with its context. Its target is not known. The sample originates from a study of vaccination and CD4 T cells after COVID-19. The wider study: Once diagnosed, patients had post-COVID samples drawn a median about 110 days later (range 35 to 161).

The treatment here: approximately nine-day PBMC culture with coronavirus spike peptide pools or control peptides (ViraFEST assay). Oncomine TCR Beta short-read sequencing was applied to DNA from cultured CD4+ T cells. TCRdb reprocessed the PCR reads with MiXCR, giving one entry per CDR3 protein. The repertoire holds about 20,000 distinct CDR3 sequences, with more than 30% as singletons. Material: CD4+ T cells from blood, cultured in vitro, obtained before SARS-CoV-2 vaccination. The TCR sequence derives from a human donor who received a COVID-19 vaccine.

CDR3 nucleotide sequence: TGTGCCTGGAGCATTCCCCGGGACGGCAGATACGAGCAGTACTTC. Protein: CAWSIPRDGRYEQYF. This chain uses TRBV30 with TRBJ2-7; the D call may be TRBD1 or TRBD2 (5 bases each). CDR3 length: 15 amino acids. Trimming stripped 3 bases from V and 4 bases from J, with 19 bases between. CDR1 and CDR2 from the germline V gene are GTSNPN and SVGIG (reference sequence).